This TCR beta chain was identified in a study of graft-versus-host responses after intestinal transplantation (dated by TCRdb to about 2021). About the investigation overall: Multivisceral, liver-intestinal, or isolated intestinal transplants were received by the recipients. Alloreactive clones were identified by sequencing pre-transplant mixed lymphocyte reaction products and comparing these products with unstimulated pre-transplant donor and recipient T cells. Of the roughly 25 intestinal transplant recipients enrolled in the cohort, one of whom was a retransplant, a few patients without pretransplant specimens were excluded. After intestinal transplantation, graft-versus-host and host-versus-graft alloreactive T cell clones were followed in the graft, circulation and bone marrow using bulk TCR-beta CDR3 sequencing. Rather than being sequenced by the commercial service, samples from three later patients were sequenced in-house on an Illumina MiSeq and processed with MiXCR. All recipients received anti-thymocyte globulin induction followed by maintenance tacrolimus and steroids for around three years. Donor T cell macrochimerism was defined as a peak of at least 4% donor T cells among recipient peripheral blood mononuclear cells.

Sample time point, as interpreted from the label and publication: cells obtained before transplantation from donor or recipient. CD3+CD4+ and CD3+CD8+ populations were FACS-sorted from unstimulated pre-transplant donor and recipient cells taken from spleen or lymph nodes. According to the germline V gene, CDR1 reads SNHLY and CDR2 reads FYNNEI. The germline ends are 11 bases apart after V is trimmed by 8 bases and J by 2 bases. From cysteine to phenylalanine, the CDR3 is 13 amino acids long. The sequence is cut down to CDR3 DNA, 39 bases in frame from base 1. To note about this clone: Its recognized antigen is unknown. Base qualities are not recorded, but no much larger clone differs from it by a single base.

Overall study outcomes, separate from this receptor: GvH clones were detected in recipient bone marrow, and some of these GvH clones were observed earlier in ileal mucosa or blood, consistent with an intestinal mucosal origin. Conclusions were limited by the relatively low number and heterogeneity of intestinal transplant patients. In patients with donor T cell macrochimerism, the allografts had high GvH to HvG T cell clonal ratios. Early after transplant, declines in HvG clones were associated with peak levels of circulating GvH clones.

Library preparation used the immunoSEQ multiplex PCR assay. In most patients, genomic DNA was isolated using the Qiagen DNeasy Blood and Tissue Kit and sent frozen to Adaptive Biotechnologies for TCR sequencing. Adaptive Biotechnologies carried out high-throughput TCR-beta CDR3 sequencing of genomic DNA for most patients. Regarding the original processing steps: Adaptive's ImmunoSEQ software was the source of the TCR sequencing data for 15 to 20 patients, while three other patients were processed with MiXCR and VDJtools. CD4 versus CD8 sorting errors were corrected by removing sequences found in both subsets at a frequency ratio below 5:1. CDR3 nucleotide sequences shared by donor and recipient were removed because the origin of these sequences could not be assigned. To count as alloreactive, a clone needed at least 2-fold expansion over unstimulated cells and a minimum CFSE-low frequency of 0.002% (template counts) or 0.001% (read counts). Clones detected in sequenced pre-transplant spleen, lymph node, or MLR CFSE-low populations of the donor or recipient were defined as mappable. Cumulative frequency of alloreactive clones was calculated as a percentage of all sequences weighted by copy number. Sourced from immuneACCESS, this table was stored by TCRdb with only in-frame sequences that have V and J called. A share of the clones is absent; for the studies checked, an unresolved V gene accounts for under half, and the remainder has no known explanation. Clone size and V and J calls were adopted from that table, with D and trimming inferred from the DNA. This sample holds about 92,000 clones; under 95% were observed only once. The ten largest clones represent around 5.8% of the sample.

The material sequenced was unstimulated CD8+ T cells sorted from spleen or lymph node cells, taken before intestinal transplant. The chain was built from TRBV2 and TRBJ2-3; too little of a D gene remains to name it. The clonotype originates from a human donor who received an intestinal transplant. The nucleotide sequence is given as TGTGCCAGCCAGGAGTTAAACACAGATACGCAGTATTTT. Translated, it reads CASQELNTDTQYF. Reference TRBV2 and TRBJ2-3 proteins supply the regions before and after the CDR3; the full variable domain is: EPEVTQTPSHQVTQMGQEVILRCVPISNHLYFYWYRQILGQKVEFLVSFYNNEISEKSEIFDDQFSVERPDGSNFTLKIRSTKLEDSAMYFCASQELNTDTQYFGPGTRLTVL.